The entry below gives a single T cell receptor (beta chain) sequence along with its context. This sample was included in a study of blood T cell repertoires in COVID-19. TCRdb's table, derived via immunoSEQ multiplex PCR, lists solely in-frame clones and lacks some. This table has 250,000 to 350,000 clones, roughly 85% appearing once. Unmatched junction bases numbered 12, after V lost 5 bases and J lost 9 bases. The CDR3 totals 14 residues. CDR1 and CDR2 from the germline V gene are SEHNR and FQNEAQ (reference sequence). The sample consisted of peripheral blood. The source of this sequence is a woman aged 25 to 39 with active or convalescent COVID-19. The chain combines TRBV7-9 with TRBJ1-1; 7 bases line up with TRBD1. Here the CDR3 DNA reads TGTGCCAGCAGCCCCGGCCAAGGGGGCGTTAAAGCTTTCTTT. Translation: CASSPGQGGVKAFF. Full variable domain (remainder filled in from reference TRBV7-9 and TRBJ1-1): DTGVSQNPRHKITKRGQNVTFRCDPISEHNRLYWYRQTLGQGPEFLTYFQNEAQLEKSRLLSDRFSAERPKGSFSTLEIQRTEQGDSAMYLCASSPGQGGVKAFFGQGTRLTVV.